This T cell receptor (gamma chain) was found in a study of Vδ1+ human thymocytes. The germline CDR1 and CDR2 sequences are VTNTFY and YDVSTARD (reference sequence). This CDR3 is 12 amino acids long. V dropped 0 bases and J dropped 4; count of bases not matched to a gene: 0. Points from the study as a whole: Highly polyclonal TRG and TRD repertoires with Gaussian CDR3 length distributions appeared in thymus.

By frequency in the sample, this clone is medium-sized. Its antigen is not known. The template was reverse-transcribed extracted RNA. The CDR3 regions were amplified by multiplex PCR from V-gene primers to a constant-region primer. TCRdb redid clone calling on the multiplex PCR reads using CATT. The table includes some 9,000 gamma-chain clones, 56% detected once. The specimen was Vdelta1+ gamma-delta thymocytes from the thymus. As for subset: FACS-sorted CD3+ TCRalphabeta- TCRVdelta1+ TCRVdelta2- thymocytes. The chain combines TRGV3 with TRGJ1 or TRGJ2. This TCR derives from a girl less than two years old who had congenital heart surgery. The CDR3 DNA follows: TGTGCCACCTGGGACAGGTATTATAAGAAACTCTTT. Encoded protein: CATWDRYYKKLF.